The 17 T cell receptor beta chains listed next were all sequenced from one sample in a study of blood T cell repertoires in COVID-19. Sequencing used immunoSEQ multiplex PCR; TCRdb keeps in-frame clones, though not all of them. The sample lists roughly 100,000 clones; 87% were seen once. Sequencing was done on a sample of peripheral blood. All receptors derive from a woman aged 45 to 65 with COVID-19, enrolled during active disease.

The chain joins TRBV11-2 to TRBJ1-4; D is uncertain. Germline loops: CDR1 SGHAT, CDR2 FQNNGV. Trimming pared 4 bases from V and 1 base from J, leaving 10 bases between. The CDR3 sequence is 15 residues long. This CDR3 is CASSSAGVTNEKLFF. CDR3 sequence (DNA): TGTGCCAGCAGCTCAGCGGGTGTAACTAATGAAAAACTGTTTTTT.

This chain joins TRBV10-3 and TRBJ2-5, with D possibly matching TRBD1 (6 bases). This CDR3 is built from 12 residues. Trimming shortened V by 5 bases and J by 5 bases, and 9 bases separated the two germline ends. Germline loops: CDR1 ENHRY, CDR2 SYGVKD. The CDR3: CAISTQGETQYF. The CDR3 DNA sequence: TGTGCCATCAGTACTCAGGGGGAGACCCAGTACTTC.

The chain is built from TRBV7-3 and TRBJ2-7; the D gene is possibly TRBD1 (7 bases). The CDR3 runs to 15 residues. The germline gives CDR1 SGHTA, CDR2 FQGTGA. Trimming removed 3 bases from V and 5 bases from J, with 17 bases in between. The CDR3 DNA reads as TGTGCCAGCAGCTTTTCAGGAGGGGGCGGCGACGAGCAGTACTTC. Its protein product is CASSFSGGGGDEQYF.

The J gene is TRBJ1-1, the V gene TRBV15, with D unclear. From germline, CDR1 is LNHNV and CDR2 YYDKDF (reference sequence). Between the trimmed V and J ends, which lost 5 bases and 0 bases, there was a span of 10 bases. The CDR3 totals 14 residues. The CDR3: CATSVRVLNTEAFF. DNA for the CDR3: TGTGCCACCAGCGTCCGGGTTCTGAACACTGAAGCTTTCTTT.

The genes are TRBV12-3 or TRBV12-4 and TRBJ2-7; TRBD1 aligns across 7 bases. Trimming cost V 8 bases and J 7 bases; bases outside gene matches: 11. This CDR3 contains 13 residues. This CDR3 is CASWREGAGEQYF. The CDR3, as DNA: TGTGCCAGCTGGCGTGAGGGGGCCGGGGAGCAGTACTTC.

As DNA, the CDR3 is TGTGCCAGCAGTTCGGGCAGGGGCATCGATGGCTACACCTTC. This gives the protein CASSSGRGIDGYTF. The chain is built from TRBV27 and TRBJ1-2, with D perhaps TRBD1 (6 bases). CDR1 and CDR2 (germline): MNHEY, SMNVEV (reference sequence). The CDR3 is made up of 14 amino acids. V lost 4 bases and J lost 6, with 15 bases in between.

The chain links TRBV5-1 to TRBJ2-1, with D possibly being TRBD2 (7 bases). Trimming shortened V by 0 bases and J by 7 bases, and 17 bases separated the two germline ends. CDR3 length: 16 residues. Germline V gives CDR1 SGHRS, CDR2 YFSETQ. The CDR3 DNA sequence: TGCGCCAGCAGCTTGGTTCCGGGGGCGGGGGAAAATGAGCAGTTCTTC. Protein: CASSLVPGAGENEQFF.

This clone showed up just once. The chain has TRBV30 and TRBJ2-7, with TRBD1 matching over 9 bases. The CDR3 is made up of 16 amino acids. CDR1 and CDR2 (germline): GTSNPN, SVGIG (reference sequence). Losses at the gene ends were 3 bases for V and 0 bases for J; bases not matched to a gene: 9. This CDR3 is CAWRPSGTGPSYEQYF. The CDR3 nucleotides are TGTGCCTGGAGGCCCTCCGGGACAGGGCCCTCCTACGAGCAGTACTTC.

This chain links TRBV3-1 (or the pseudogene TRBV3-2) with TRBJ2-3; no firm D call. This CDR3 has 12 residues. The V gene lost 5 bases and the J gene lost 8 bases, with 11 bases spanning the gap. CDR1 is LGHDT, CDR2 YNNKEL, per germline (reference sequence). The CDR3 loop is CASSATSGTQYF. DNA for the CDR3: TGTGCCAGCAGCGCTACTTCGGGTACGCAGTATTTT.

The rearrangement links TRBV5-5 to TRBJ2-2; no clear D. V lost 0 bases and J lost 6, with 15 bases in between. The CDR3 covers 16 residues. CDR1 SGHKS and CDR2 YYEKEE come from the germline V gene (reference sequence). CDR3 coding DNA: TGTGCCAGCAGCTTGGGTGCTAGGTCTGAAGCCGGGGAGCTGTTTTTT. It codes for CASSLGARSEAGELFF.

CDR3: CAWSWARGAGNQPQHF. The CDR3 DNA follows: TGTGCCTGGAGTTGGGCCCGGGGGGCGGGCAATCAGCCCCAGCATTTT. The J gene is TRBJ1-5, the V gene TRBV30; possible D gene TRBD1, 6 bases. Germline V gene sequence: CDR1 GTSNPN, CDR2 SVGIG (reference sequence). This CDR3 contains 16 residues. With 2 bases removed from V and 2 bases from J, the gap between germline ends came to 16 bases.

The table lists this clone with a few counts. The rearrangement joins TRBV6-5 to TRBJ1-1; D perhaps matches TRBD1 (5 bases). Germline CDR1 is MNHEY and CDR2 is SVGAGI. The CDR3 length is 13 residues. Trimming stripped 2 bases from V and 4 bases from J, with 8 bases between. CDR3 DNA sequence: TGTGCCAGCAGTTACGTGGGGGGCACTGAAGCTTTCTTT. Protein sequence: CASSYVGGTEAFF.

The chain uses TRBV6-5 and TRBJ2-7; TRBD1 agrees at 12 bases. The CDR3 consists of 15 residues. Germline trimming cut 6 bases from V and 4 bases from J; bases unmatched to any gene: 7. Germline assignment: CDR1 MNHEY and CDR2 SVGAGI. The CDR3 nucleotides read TGTGCCAGCAGGTCACCGGGACAGGGGGCGTACGAGCAGTACTTC. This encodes CASRSPGQGAYEQYF.

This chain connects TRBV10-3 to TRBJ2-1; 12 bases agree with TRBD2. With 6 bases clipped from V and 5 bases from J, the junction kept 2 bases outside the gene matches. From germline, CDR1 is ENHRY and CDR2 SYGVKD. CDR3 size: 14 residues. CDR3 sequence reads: CAISRLAGDNEQFF. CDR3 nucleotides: TGTGCCATCAGCCGACTAGCGGGGGACAATGAGCAGTTCTTC.

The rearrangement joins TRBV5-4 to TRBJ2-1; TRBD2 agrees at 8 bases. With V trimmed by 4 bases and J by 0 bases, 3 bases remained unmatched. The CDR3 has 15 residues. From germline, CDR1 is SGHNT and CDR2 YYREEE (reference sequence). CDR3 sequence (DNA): TGTGCCAGCAGCACTAGCGGATCCTCCTACAATGAGCAGTTCTTC. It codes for CASSTSGSSYNEQFF.

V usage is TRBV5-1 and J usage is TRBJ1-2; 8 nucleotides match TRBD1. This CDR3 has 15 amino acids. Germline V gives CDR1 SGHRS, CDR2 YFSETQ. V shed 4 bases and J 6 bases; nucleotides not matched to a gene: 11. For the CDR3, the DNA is TGCGCCAGCAGCCCCACCCAGACAGGGGCGGATGGCTACACCTTC. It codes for CASSPTQTGADGYTF.

CDR3 in DNA: TGTGCCAGCAGCCTCCCCGCGCAGGGCAGCGGGCTGACGTTATACGAGCAGTACTTC. Protein product: CASSLPAQGSGLTLYEQYF. This rearrangement joins TRBV12-1 to TRBJ2-7; the table names TRBD2, a call not compared with the DNA. TRBV12-1 is classified as a pseudogene. There are 19 residues in the CDR3.